This T cell receptor beta chain was sequenced for a study of CD8 T cells in ankylosing spondylitis. Only a few counts were recorded for this clonotype. Its target is not known. Libraries of TCR beta came from quantitative 5'-RACE with molecular barcodes. One entry per CDR3 protein results from TCRdb running MiXCR on the 5' RACE reads. Of 750,000 to 850,000 distinct CDR3 sequences listed, 12% are singletons. General study findings and limits: The clones that were linked to disease were reported to be significantly enriched in matched synovial fluid samples from ankylosing spondylitis patients. Typical of ankylosing spondylitis blood, it appeared, was a TCR beta motif of fewer than ten highly homologous variants. Several of the motif variants were reported before in synovial fluid and blood from reactive arthritis. Peripheral blood samples showed relatively rare disease-linked clones, and these clones were CD8+.

Germline assignment: CDR1 DFQATT and CDR2 SNEGSKA (reference sequence). The CDR3 has 11 residues. V lost 6 bases and J lost 9, with 12 bases in between. Sequencing used blood, either unsorted or a sorted T cell fraction (not recorded which). The receptor comes from a male donor with ankylosing spondylitis. This chain joins TRBV20-1 and TRBJ2-1; possibly TRBD1 or TRBD2 for D (5 bases each). The CDR3 DNA follows: TGCAGTGCCCATGGGGGTGGTGAGCAGTTCTTC. Translating gives CSAHGGGEQFF.